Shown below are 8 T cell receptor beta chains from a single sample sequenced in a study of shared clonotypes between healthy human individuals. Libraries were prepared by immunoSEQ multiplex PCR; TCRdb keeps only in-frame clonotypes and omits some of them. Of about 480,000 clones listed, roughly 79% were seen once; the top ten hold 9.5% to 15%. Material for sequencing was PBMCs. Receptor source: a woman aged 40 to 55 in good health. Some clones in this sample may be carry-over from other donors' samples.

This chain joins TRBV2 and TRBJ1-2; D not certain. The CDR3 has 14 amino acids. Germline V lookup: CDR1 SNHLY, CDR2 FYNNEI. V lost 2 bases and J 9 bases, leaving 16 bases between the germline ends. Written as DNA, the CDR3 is TGTGCCAGCAGTGAATGGTTGGAGGGCCGGAGCTACACCTTC. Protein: CASSEWLEGRSYTF.

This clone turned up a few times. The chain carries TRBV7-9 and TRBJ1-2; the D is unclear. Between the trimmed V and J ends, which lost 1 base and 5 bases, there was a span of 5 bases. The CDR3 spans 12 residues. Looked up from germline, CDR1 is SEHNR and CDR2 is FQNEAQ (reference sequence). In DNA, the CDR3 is TGTGCCAGCAGCTTAGTGGGGTATGGCTACACCTTC. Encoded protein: CASSLVGYGYTF.

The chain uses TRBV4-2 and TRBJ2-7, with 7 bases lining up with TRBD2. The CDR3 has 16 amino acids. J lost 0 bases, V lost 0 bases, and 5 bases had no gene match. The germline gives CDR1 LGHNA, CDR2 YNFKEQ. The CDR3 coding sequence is TGTGCCAGCAGCCAAGAAAGCGGGGCAAACTCCTACGAGCAGTACTTC. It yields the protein CASSQESGANSYEQYF.

The CDR3, as DNA: TGTGCCAGCAGCGCTAGCGGGGGCGCCTACGAGCAGTACTTC. Translation gives CASSASGGAYEQYF. This chain uses TRBV25-1 with TRBJ2-7; 10 positions match TRBD2. Germline V gene data show CDR1 as MGHDK and CDR2 as SYGVNS. The ends lost 6 bases at V and 2 bases at J; junction bases unmatched: 4. CDR3 length: 14 residues.

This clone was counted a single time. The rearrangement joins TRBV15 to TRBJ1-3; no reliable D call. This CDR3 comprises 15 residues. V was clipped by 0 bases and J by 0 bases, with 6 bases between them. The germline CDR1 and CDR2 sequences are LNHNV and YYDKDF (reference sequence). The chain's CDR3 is CATSRDVFSGNTIYF. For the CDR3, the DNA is TGTGCCACCAGCAGAGATGTGTTCTCTGGAAACACCATATATTTT.

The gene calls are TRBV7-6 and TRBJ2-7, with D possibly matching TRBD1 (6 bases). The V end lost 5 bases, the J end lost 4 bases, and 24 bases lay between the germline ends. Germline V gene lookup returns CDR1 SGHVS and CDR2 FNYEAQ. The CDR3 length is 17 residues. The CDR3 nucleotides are TGTGCCAGCAGCCCCGCCCGTGGTGGACAGCTCCGTTACGAGCAGTACTTC. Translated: CASSPARGGQLRYEQYF.

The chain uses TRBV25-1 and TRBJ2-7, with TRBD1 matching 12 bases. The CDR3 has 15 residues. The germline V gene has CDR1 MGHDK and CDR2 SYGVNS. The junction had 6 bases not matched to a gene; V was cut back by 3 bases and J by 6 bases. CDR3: CASSDKGQGAGEQYF. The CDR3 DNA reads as TGTGCCAGCAGTGATAAGGGACAGGGGGCAGGCGAGCAGTACTTC.

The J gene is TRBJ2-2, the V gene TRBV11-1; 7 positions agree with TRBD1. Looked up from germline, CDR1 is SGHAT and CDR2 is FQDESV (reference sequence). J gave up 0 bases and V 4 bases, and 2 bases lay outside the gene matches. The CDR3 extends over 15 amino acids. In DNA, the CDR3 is TGTGCCAGCAGCTACCAGGGGGCGAACACCGGGGAGCTGTTTTTT. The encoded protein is CASSYQGANTGELFF. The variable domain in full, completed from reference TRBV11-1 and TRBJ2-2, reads EAEVAQSPRYKITEKSQAVAFWCDPISGHATLYWYRQILGQGPELLVQFQDESVVDDSQLPKDRFSAERLKGVDSTLKIQPAELGDSAMYLCASSYQGANTGELFFGEGSRLTVL.